This T cell receptor (beta chain) is from a study of blood T cell repertoires in COVID-19. Study-wide background: Material from acute and convalescent COVID-19 was sourced from the United States, Italy and Spain. Nucleic acid was either cDNA or gDNA, and it came from T cells, B-cell-depleted T cells, or PBMCs.

Per the original data handling: Quantification of nucleated cells was approximated via reference gene primer amplification. The data were produced by immunoSEQ multiplex PCR, yet TCRdb's version contains in-frame clones alone and is incomplete. D and trimming were read from the DNA, whereas the V and J calls and clone size are those reported in that table. Of some 90,000 clones listed, 81% were seen once; the top ten hold about 4%. The sample comprised peripheral blood. The clonotype originates from a man in his sixties with acute or convalescent COVID-19.

CDR3 sequence (DNA): TGTGCCAGCAGTTACTCCAGGGGATGGTACGAGCAGTACTTC. Protein: CASSYSRGWYEQYF. The chain carries TRBV6-2 or TRBV6-3 and TRBJ2-7; TRBD1 might be the D (6 bases). Germline V lookup: CDR1 MNHEY, CDR2 SVGEGT. The germline V and J ends were trimmed by 0 bases and 4 bases, with 10 bases remaining between them. The length of the CDR3 is 14 residues.